The 23 T cell receptor beta chains in this list originate from one sample, sequenced in a study of T cell repertoires in ileal Crohn's disease. Some clones are missing from TCRdb's copy, which holds only in-frame ones; the method was immunoSEQ multiplex PCR. The sample lists about 8,400 clones; about 84% were seen once. Sequenced: ileal tissue. These receptors were obtained from an adult with Crohn's disease.

This clone came up once. The CDR3 coding sequence is TGCGCCAGCAGCTTGGCGGGAGATAGCACAGATACGCAGTATTTT. Translation gives CASSLAGDSTDTQYF. This chain joins TRBV5-1 and TRBJ2-3; weak D call: TRBD2 (6 bases). This CDR3 contains 15 residues. The V gene's germline CDR1 is SGHRS and CDR2 YFSETQ. V was shortened by 0 bases and J by 0 bases, with 8 bases between the two germline ends.

The chain uses TRBV5-1 and TRBJ2-5; tentatively, D is TRBD1 or TRBD2 (5 bases each). Germline V gene sequence: CDR1 SGHRS, CDR2 YFSETQ. Trimming removed 0 bases at V and 4 bases at J, with 22 bases between. The CDR3 extends over 18 amino acids. The CDR3 is CASSLVGRVGRDPETQYF. The CDR3 coding sequence is TGCGCCAGCAGCTTGGTAGGGCGTGTTGGTAGGGACCCAGAGACCCAGTACTTC.

This CDR3 is CASSLQVSGANVLTF. The CDR3 DNA reads TGTGCCAGCAGCCTACAGGTTTCCGGGGCCAACGTCCTGACTTTC. The chain carries TRBV14 and TRBJ2-6; perhaps TRBD1 as D (5 bases). Germline assignment: CDR1 SGHDN and CDR2 FVKESK. CDR3 length equals 15 residues. Trimming removed 4 bases from V and 4 bases from J, with 11 bases in between.

The rearrangement links TRBV30 to TRBJ2-5, with a tentative D call TRBD1 (5 bases). Per germline, CDR1 GTSNPN and CDR2 SVGIG (reference sequence). The CDR3 consists of 11 residues. V was pared by 0 bases and J by 8 bases, with 7 bases between. CDR3 coding DNA: TGTGCCTGGAGTGTAGGGGAAACCCAGTACTTC. Amino acid sequence: CAWSVGETQYF.

This clone was detected once. This chain joins TRBV4-3 and TRBJ2-7; the match to TRBD2 covers 8 bases. V lost 1 base to trimming and J lost 2 bases; unmatched junction nucleotides: 4. The V gene's germline CDR1 is LGHNA and CDR2 YSLEER. This CDR3 has 15 residues. The CDR3: CASSQGLANAYEQYF. The DNA of the CDR3 is TGCGCCAGCAGCCAAGGACTAGCGAACGCCTACGAGCAGTACTTC.

The chain employs TRBV15 and TRBJ2-7, with unresolved D. The CDR3 spans 15 residues. Trimming pared 0 bases from V and 2 bases from J, leaving 11 bases between. CDR1 is LNHNV, CDR2 YYDKDF, per germline (reference sequence). CDR3 loop: CATSRDDPPAYEQYF. CDR3 sequence (DNA): TGTGCCACCAGCAGAGATGACCCACCTGCCTACGAGCAGTACTTC.

The chain combines TRBV11-3 with TRBJ2-5; 7 positions agree with TRBD1. Germline V gives CDR1 SGHNT, CDR2 YENEEA. The CDR3 is made up of 15 amino acids. With V trimmed by 3 bases and J by 2 bases, 6 bases remained unmatched. This CDR3 reads CASSFRRQGQETQYF. The CDR3 coding sequence is TGTGCCAGCAGCTTTAGACGACAGGGACAAGAGACCCAGTACTTC.

This chain connects TRBV4-3 to TRBJ2-3; 12 nucleotides match TRBD2. CDR3 length equals 17 residues. CDR1 is LGHNA and CDR2 is YSLEER in the germline V gene. V lost 3 bases, J lost 6 bases, and 10 bases stayed unmatched. The CDR3 loop reads CASSQTSGGVRRDTQYF. The CDR3 DNA reads as TGCGCCAGCAGCCAGACTAGCGGGGGTGTTCGGAGGGATACGCAGTATTTT.

The V call is TRBV19, the J call TRBJ1-1; no definite D call. In germline, CDR1 is LNHDA, CDR2 SQIVND (reference sequence). The germline V and J ends were trimmed by 2 bases and 6 bases, with 16 bases remaining between them. The CDR3 totals 15 residues. This CDR3 is CASSISGGLGAEAFF. The CDR3 nucleotides read TGTGCCAGTAGTATATCAGGAGGCTTAGGCGCTGAAGCTTTCTTT. Together with reference TRBV19 and TRBJ1-1, the CDR3 gives the full variable domain: DGGITQSPKYLFRKEGQNVTLSCEQNLNHDAMYWYRQDPGQGLRLIYYSQIVNDFQKGDIAEGYSVSREKKESFPLTVTSAQKNPTAFYLCASSISGGLGAEAFFGQGTRLTVV.

A few counts support this clone. Other DNA sequences in the same sample also yield this CDR3. This chain links TRBV4-3 with TRBJ1-3, with 7 bases that match TRBD1. J lost 0 bases, V lost 1 base, and 3 bases had no gene match. The V gene's germline CDR1 is LGHNA and CDR2 YSLEER. This CDR3 contains 16 residues. CDR3 region: CASSQATGYSGNTIYF. CDR3 coding DNA: TGCGCCAGCAGCCAAGCGACAGGGTACTCTGGAAACACCATATATTTT.

This clone was found a few times. The genes are TRBV6-1 and TRBJ2-2; D remains ambiguous. Trimming removed 2 bases at V and 7 bases at J, with 8 bases between. This CDR3 is 13 amino acids long. Germline lookup yields CDR1 MNHNS and CDR2 SASEGT. The CDR3 sequence: CASSESSIGELFF. The CDR3 DNA is TGTGCCAGCAGTGAAAGCTCGATCGGGGAGCTGTTTTTT.

This chain joins TRBV5-1 and TRBJ1-1; 8 bases are a match to TRBD1. J lost 6 bases, V lost 0 bases, and 4 bases had no gene match. CDR1 SGHRS and CDR2 YFSETQ come from the germline V gene. The CDR3 sequence is 14 residues long. CDR3 nucleotide sequence: TGCGCCAGCAGCTTGGCGCAGGGGGCCGCTGAAGCTTTCTTT. This translates into CASSLAQGAAEAFF.

V gene TRBV10-3 combines with J gene TRBJ1-5; D unresolved. V lost 0 bases, J lost 5 bases, and 5 bases lay in between. Looked up from germline, CDR1 is ENHRY and CDR2 is SYGVKD. This CDR3 spans 13 amino acids. CDR3 sequence (DNA): TGTGCCATCAGTGAGTCTATGGATCAGCCCCAGCATTTT. Translated: CAISESMDQPQHF.

In DNA, the CDR3 is TGCAGTTCTTATAGGGGTGACGAGCAGTACTTC. Its protein product is CSSYRGDEQYF. V is TRBV20-1 and J is TRBJ2-7; tentatively, D is TRBD1 (5 bases). The V end lost 8 bases, the J end lost 5 bases, and 13 bases lay between the germline ends. CDR1 and CDR2 (germline): DFQATT, SNEGSKA (reference sequence). The CDR3 length is 11 residues.

The chain uses TRBV7-3 and TRBJ2-5; D is ambiguous. The CDR3 has 15 amino acids. Between the trimmed V and J ends, which lost 4 bases and 2 bases, there was a span of 14 bases. Germline values: CDR1 SGHTA, CDR2 FQGTGA. CDR3: CASSSSGVGQETQYF. The CDR3 nucleotides are TGTGCCAGCAGCTCGTCAGGCGTGGGACAAGAGACCCAGTACTTC.

The chain links TRBV30 to TRBJ2-1; 8 bases align to TRBD1. The ends lost 3 bases at V and 9 bases at J; junction bases unmatched: 4. The CDR3 length is 12 residues. Germline V gives CDR1 GTSNPN, CDR2 SVGIG (reference sequence). The CDR3 loop reads CAWRTGVGEQFF. For the CDR3, the DNA is TGTGCCTGGAGGACAGGGGTCGGTGAGCAGTTCTTC.

The gene calls are TRBV18 and TRBJ2-5, with 8 bases fitting TRBD1. The germline CDR1 and CDR2 sequences are KGHSH and LQKENI. This CDR3 is built from 16 residues. After removal of 2 bases from V and 3 bases from J, the junction contained 8 bases not matched to a gene. In nucleotides, the CDR3 is TGTGCCAGCTCACCAGTGGACAGGGCGGTCGAAGAGACCCAGTACTTC. Translating it yields CASSPVDRAVEETQYF.

The chain links TRBV27 to TRBJ1-2; D call uncertain. Germline V lookup: CDR1 MNHEY, CDR2 SMNVEV (reference sequence). Trimming removed 0 bases from V and 5 bases from J, with 4 bases in between. CDR3 size: 12 residues. The chain's CDR3 is CASSLSGYGYTF. In nucleotides, the CDR3 is TGTGCCAGCAGTTTATCCGGTTATGGCTACACCTTC.

The V gene is TRBV5-1, the J gene TRBJ2-5; D remains ambiguous. This CDR3 spans 15 amino acids. Trimming left V 3 bases short and J 5 bases short, with 17 bases between. Germline CDR1 and CDR2: SGHRS and YFSETQ. The CDR3 here is CASSSLWAGRETQYF. CDR3 DNA sequence: TGCGCCAGCAGCTCCCTATGGGCCGGTCGGGAGACCCAGTACTTC.

CDR3 in DNA: TGTGCCTGGAGCGTTGGACAGTTCAACACTGAAGCTTTCTTT. Its protein is CAWSVGQFNTEAFF. The rearrangement links TRBV30 to TRBJ1-1, with TRBD1 as a possible D gene (6 bases). The germline V and J ends were trimmed by 3 bases and 2 bases, with 13 bases remaining between them. Germline V gene sequence: CDR1 GTSNPN, CDR2 SVGIG (reference sequence). The CDR3 covers 14 residues.

The chain uses TRBV5-1 and TRBJ2-7; D remains ambiguous. Germline values: CDR1 SGHRS, CDR2 YFSETQ. The V gene lost 0 bases and the J gene lost 2 bases, with 12 bases spanning the gap. The CDR3 length is 15 residues. The CDR3 is CASSLDGGLTYEQYF. The CDR3 DNA reads as TGCGCCAGCAGCTTGGACGGCGGTTTGACCTACGAGCAGTACTTC.

The rearrangement links TRBV7-2 to TRBJ2-1, with a possible D match to TRBD2 (5 bases). Trimming cost V 1 base and J 8 bases, with 18 bases left between them. CDR1 and CDR2 from the germline V gene are SGHTA and FQGNSA. The CDR3 contains 16 residues. As DNA, the CDR3 is TGTGCCAGCAGCTTAGGCCGCGGGCCCCCCGGGGATGAGCAGTTCTTC. Protein: CASSLGRGPPGDEQFF.

This rearrangement joins TRBV30 to TRBJ2-7; D unclear. The V and J ends lost 0 bases and 3 bases respectively, with 6 bases between them. The germline CDR1 and CDR2 sequences are GTSNPN and SVGIG (reference sequence). The CDR3 runs 12 residues. The CDR3 here is CAWSVHGYEQYF. Written as DNA, the CDR3 is TGTGCCTGGAGTGTGCACGGCTACGAGCAGTACTTC.